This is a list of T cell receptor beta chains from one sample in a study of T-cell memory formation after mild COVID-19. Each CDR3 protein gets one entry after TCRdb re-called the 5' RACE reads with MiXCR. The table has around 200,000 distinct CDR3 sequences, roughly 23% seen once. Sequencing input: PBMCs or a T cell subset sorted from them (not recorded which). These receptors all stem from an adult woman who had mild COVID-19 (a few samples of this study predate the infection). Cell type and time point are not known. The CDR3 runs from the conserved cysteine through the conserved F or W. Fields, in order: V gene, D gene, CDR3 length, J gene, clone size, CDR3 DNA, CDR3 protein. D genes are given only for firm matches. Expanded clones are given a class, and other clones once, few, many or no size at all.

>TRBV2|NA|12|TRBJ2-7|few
TGTGCCAGCAGTCGACTTGCCTACGAGCAGTACTTC
CASSRLAYEQYF
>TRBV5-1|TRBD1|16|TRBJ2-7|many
TGCGCCAGCAGCTTGGGTACAGGGGGCTCCTCCTACGAGCAGTACTTC
CASSLGTGGSSYEQYF
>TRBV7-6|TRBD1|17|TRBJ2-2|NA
TGTGCCAGCAGCTTAGCGCCGGACAGGGGCTCCACCGGGGAGCTGTTTTTT
CASSLAPDRGSTGELFF
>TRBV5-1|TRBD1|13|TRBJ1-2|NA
TGCGCCAGCAGCTTGGGGACAGGGACTGGCTACACCTTC
CASSLGTGTGYTF
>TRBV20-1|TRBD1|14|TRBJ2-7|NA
TGCAGTGCCGCCTGGGACAGCCTATCCTACGAGCAGTACTTC
CSAAWDSLSYEQYF
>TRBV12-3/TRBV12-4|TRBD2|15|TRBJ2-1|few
TGTGCCAGCAGTTTAGCGGGGGGAGGGAGGAATGAGCAGTTCTTC
CASSLAGGGRNEQFF
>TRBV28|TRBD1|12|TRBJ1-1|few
TGTGCCACGACACAGGGGTTCACTGAAGCTTTCTTT
CATTQGFTEAFF
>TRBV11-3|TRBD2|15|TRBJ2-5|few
TGTGCCAGCAGCGTGACTAGCGGGGAGAGGGAGACCCAGTACTTC
CASSVTSGERETQYF
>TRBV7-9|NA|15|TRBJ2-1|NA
TGTGCCAGCAGCTTAGCGCGAGTCAGCTACAATGAGCAGTTCTTC
CASSLARVSYNEQFF
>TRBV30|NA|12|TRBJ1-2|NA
TGTGCCTGGAGGAGGGGGAACTATGGCTACACCTTC
CAWRRGNYGYTF
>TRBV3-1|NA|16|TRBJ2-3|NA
TGTGCCAGCAGCCCGCCACTTGGAGAGGCCGGAGATACGCAGTATTTT
CASSPPLGEAGDTQYF
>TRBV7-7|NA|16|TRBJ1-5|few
TGTGCTAGCAGCCCAACCTGGGGGACGGACAATCAGCCCCAGCATTTT
CASSPTWGTDNQPQHF
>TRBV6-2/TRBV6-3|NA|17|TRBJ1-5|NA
TGTGCCAGCAGTTACCTAGCGCCGGAGTATAGCAATCAGCCCCAGCATTTT
CASSYLAPEYSNQPQHF
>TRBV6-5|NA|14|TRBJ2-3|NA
TGTGCCAGCAGTTATGGGCCGGGCACAGATACGCAGTATTTT
CASSYGPGTDTQYF
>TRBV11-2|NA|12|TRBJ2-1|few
TGTGCCAGCAGCTTAGAGAACGGAGAGCAGTTCTTC
CASSLENGEQFF
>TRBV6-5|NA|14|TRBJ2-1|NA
TGTGCCAGCAGTCCGCCCGGGACGGCCAATGAGCAGTTCTTC
CASSPPGTANEQFF
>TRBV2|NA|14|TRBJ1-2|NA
TGTGCCAGCAGTGATTTCGGGACGGTCTATGGCTACACCTTC
CASSDFGTVYGYTF
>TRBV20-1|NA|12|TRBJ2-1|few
TGCAGTGCCGCGGGACACGACGATGAGCAGTTCTTC
CSAAGHDDEQFF
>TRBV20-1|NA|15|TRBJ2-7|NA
TGCAGTGCTAGCAAGGAGCTAGAGAGCTCATACGAGCAGTACTTC
CSASKELESSYEQYF
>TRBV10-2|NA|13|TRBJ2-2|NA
TGCGCCAGTGAACAGGGGAACACCGGGGAGCTGTTTTTT
CASEQGNTGELFF
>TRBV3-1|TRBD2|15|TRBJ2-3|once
TGTGCCAGCAGCCACGAGCGGGAGGGCCCAGATACGCAGTATTTT
CASSHEREGPDTQYF
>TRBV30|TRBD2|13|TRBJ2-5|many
TGTGCCTGGAGTGTGGGCGGGAGTGAGACCCAGTACTTC
CAWSVGGSETQYF
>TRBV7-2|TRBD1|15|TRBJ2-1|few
TGTGCCAGCAGCCCCCCGGACAGGGAATACAATGAGCAGTTCTTC
CASSPPDREYNEQFF